This entry lists 8 T cell receptor beta chains sequenced from one sample in a study of T cell repertoires in cytomegalovirus infection. One entry per CDR3 protein results from TCRdb running MiXCR on the reads. The repertoire has fewer than 850,000 distinct CDR3 sequences, under 35% of them found once; the top ten carry roughly 14%. No antigen has been assigned to these receptors. The material sequenced was cultured CD8+ T cells from PBMCs, taken from culture after CMV antigen stimulation. These receptors originate from a human donor in good health (CMV status not recorded). Some clones in this sample may be carry-over from other donors' samples.

The rearrangement uses TRBV4-2 and TRBJ1-2, with unresolved D. There are 14 residues in the CDR3. Trimming took 0 bases from V and 8 from J, leaving 13 bases between them. Germline V gene lookup returns CDR1 LGHNA and CDR2 YNFKEQ. The CDR3 sequence: CASSQDNGVRGYTF. In DNA, the CDR3 is TGTGCCAGCAGCCAAGATAACGGTGTGAGGGGCTACACCTTC.

This clonotype appeared many times. V is TRBV7-8 and J is TRBJ2-7; D is undetermined. The germline V and J ends were trimmed by 1 base and 7 bases, with 17 bases remaining between them. The CDR3 spans 15 residues. Germline assignment: CDR1 SGHVS and CDR2 FQNEAQ. CDR3 residues: CASSLELRLGGEQYV. The CDR3 DNA reads TGTGCCAGCAGCTTAGAGCTTCGTTTGGGTGGGGAGCAGTACGTC.

In DNA, the CDR3 is TGTGCCAGCAGCACAACTAGCGGGGGGGCCAATGAGCAGTTCTTC. It is translated as CASSTTSGGANEQFF. This chain joins TRBV9 and TRBJ2-1; 13 bases match TRBD2. The CDR3 is made up of 15 amino acids. With 4 bases clipped from V and 6 bases from J, the junction kept 4 bases outside the gene matches. Germline assignment: CDR1 SGDLS and CDR2 YYNGEE.

This clonotype was counted many times. The chain uses TRBV6-1 and TRBJ1-1; 8 bases agree with TRBD1. This CDR3 is 14 amino acids long. CDR1 and CDR2 (germline): MNHNS, SASEGT. V gave up 6 bases and J gave up 7 bases; unmatched junction bases: 10. This chain's CDR3 is CASREQGETFEAFF. The DNA for the CDR3 is TGTGCCAGCAGGGAACAGGGGGAGACCTTTGAAGCTTTCTTT.

The chain carries TRBV27 and TRBJ2-6; possibly TRBD2 for D (6 bases). Germline V gene sequence: CDR1 MNHEY, CDR2 SMNVEV (reference sequence). The CDR3 has 15 residues. V lost 5 bases to trimming and J lost 0 bases, with 8 bases between them. CDR3 residues: CASSPRGSGANVLTF. DNA of the CDR3: TGTGCCAGCAGTCCGCGGGGCTCTGGGGCCAACGTCCTGACTTTC. Full variable domain (outside the CDR3, taken from reference TRBV27 and TRBJ2-6): EAQVTQNPRYLITVTGKKLTVTCSQNMNHEYMSWYRQDPGLGLRQIYYSMNVEVTDKGDVPEGYKVSRKEKRNFPLILESPSPNQTSLYFCASSPRGSGANVLTFGAGSRLTVL.

This clonotype was picked up many times. The V and J genes are TRBV7-6 and TRBJ2-7; D call uncertain. V shed 8 bases and J shed 3 bases, with 8 bases lying between them. The CDR3 length is 11 residues. CDR1 is SGHVS, CDR2 FNYEAQ, per germline. The CDR3 DNA reads TGTGCCAGCTCAGGAGACTACGAGCAGTACTTC. It yields the protein CASSGDYEQYF. Full variable domain (remainder filled in from reference TRBV7-6 and TRBJ2-7): GAGVSQSPRYKVTKRGQDVALRCDPISGHVSLYWYRQALGQGPEFLTYFNYEAQQDKSGLPNDRFSAERPEGSISTLTIQRTEQRDSAMYRCASSGDYEQYFGPGTRLTVT.

This clonotype was recorded many times. CDR3 amino acids: CASQSLNTGELFF. DNA for the CDR3: TGTGCCAGCCAATCTTTGAACACCGGGGAGCTGTTTTTT. The chain is built from TRBV6-5 and TRBJ2-2; D is unclear. The germline V and J ends were trimmed by 8 bases and 1 base, with 8 bases remaining between them. This CDR3 has 13 amino acids. The V gene's germline CDR1 is MNHEY and CDR2 SVGAGI.

The sample holds many counts of this clonotype. The V call is TRBV24-1, the J call TRBJ1-2; perhaps TRBD1 as D (5 bases). Trimming took 3 bases from V and 5 from J, leaving 15 bases between them. Germline V CDR1 and CDR2: KGHDR, SFDVKD. The CDR3 has 15 residues. The CDR3 loop reads CATSDTGSPWYGYTF. The CDR3 nucleotides read TGTGCCACCAGTGATACAGGTTCCCCTTGGTATGGCTACACCTTC.